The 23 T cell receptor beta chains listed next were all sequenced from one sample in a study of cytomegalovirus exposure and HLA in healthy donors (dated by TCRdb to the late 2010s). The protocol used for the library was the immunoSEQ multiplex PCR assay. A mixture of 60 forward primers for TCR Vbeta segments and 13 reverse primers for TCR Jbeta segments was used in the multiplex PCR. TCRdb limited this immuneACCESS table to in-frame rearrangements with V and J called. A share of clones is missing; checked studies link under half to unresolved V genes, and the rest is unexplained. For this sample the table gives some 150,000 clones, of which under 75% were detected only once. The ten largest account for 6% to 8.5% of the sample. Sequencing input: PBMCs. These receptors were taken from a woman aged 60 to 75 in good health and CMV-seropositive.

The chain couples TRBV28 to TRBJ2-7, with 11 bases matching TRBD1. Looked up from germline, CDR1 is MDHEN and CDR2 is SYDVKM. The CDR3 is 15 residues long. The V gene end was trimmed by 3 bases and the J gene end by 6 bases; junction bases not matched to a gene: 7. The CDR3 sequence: CASSFGGQGASEQYF. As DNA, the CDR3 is TGTGCCAGCAGTTTTGGTGGACAGGGGGCGAGCGAGCAGTACTTC.

For the CDR3, the DNA is TGCGCCAGCAGCTTGGCGGTGGACACTGAAGCTTTCTTT. Amino acids: CASSLAVDTEAFF. The gene calls are TRBV5-1 and TRBJ1-1; D call uncertain. Trimming shortened V by 0 bases and J by 3 bases, and 6 bases separated the two germline ends. The CDR3 runs to 13 residues. Germline lookup yields CDR1 SGHRS and CDR2 YFSETQ.

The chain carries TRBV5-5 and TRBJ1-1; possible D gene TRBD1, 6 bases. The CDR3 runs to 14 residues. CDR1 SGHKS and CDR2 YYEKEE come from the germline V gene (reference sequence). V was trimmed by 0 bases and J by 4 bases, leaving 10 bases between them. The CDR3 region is CASSLAYRVTEAFF. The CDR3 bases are TGTGCCAGCAGCTTGGCCTACAGGGTCACTGAAGCTTTCTTT.

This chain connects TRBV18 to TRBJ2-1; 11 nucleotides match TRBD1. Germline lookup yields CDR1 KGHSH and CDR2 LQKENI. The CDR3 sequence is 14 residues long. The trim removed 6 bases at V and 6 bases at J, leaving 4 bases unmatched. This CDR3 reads CASSAGQGGNEQFF. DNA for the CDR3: TGTGCCAGCTCGGCGGGACAGGGGGGCAATGAGCAGTTCTTC.

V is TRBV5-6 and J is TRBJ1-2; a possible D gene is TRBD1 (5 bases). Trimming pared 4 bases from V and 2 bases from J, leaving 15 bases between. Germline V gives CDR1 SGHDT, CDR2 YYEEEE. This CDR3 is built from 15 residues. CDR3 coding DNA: TGTGCCAGCAGCATAAGACAGTCTTCAAACTATGGCTACACCTTC. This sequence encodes CASSIRQSSNYGYTF.

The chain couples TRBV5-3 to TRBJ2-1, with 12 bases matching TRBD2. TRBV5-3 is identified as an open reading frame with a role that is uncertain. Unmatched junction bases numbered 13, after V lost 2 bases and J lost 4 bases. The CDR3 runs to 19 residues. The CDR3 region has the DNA TGTGCCAGAAGCTTTGCCCTAGCGGGAGGGCCCCTTAAATACAATGAGCAGTTCTTC. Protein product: CARSFALAGGPLKYNEQFF.

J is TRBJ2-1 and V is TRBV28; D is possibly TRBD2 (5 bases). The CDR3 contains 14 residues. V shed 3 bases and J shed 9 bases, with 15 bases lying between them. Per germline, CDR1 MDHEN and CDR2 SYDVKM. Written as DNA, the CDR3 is TGTGCCAGCAGTTTCGGGCGGGCCGGGATTGAGCAGTTCTTC. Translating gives CASSFGRAGIEQFF.

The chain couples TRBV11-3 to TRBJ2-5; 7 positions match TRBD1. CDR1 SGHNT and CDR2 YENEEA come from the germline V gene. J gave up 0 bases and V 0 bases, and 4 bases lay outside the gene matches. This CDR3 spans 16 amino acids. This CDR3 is CASSLDGQGDQETQYF. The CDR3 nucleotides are TGTGCCAGCAGCTTAGATGGTCAGGGGGACCAAGAGACCCAGTACTTC.

CDR3 region: CASSSTAYGYTF. The CDR3 nucleotides are TGTGCCAGCAGCTCGACAGCCTATGGCTACACCTTC. The V call is TRBV5-6, the J call TRBJ1-2; D possibly corresponds to TRBD1 (5 bases). V lost 3 bases, J lost 4 bases, and 7 bases lay in between. CDR3 size: 12 residues. Per germline, CDR1 SGHDT and CDR2 YYEEEE. Variable domain in full (rest from reference TRBV5-6 and TRBJ1-2): DAGVTQSPTHLIKTRGQQVTLRCSPKSGHDTVSWYQQALGQGPQFIFQYYEEEERQRGNFPDRFSGHQFPNYSSELNVNALLLGDSALYLCASSSTAYGYTFGSGTRLTVV.

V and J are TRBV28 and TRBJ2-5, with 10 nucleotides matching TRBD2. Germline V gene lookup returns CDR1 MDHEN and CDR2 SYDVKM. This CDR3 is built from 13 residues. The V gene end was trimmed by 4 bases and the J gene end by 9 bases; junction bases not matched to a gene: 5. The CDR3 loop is CASSWGLARAQYF. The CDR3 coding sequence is TGTGCCAGCAGTTGGGGACTAGCGAGGGCCCAGTACTTC.

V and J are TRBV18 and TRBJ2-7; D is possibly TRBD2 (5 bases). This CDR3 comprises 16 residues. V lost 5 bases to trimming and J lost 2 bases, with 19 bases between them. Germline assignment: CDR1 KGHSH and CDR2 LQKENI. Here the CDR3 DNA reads TGTGCCAGCTCAGCGGGCGGCTCATCATCTGCCTACGAGCAGTACTTC. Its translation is CASSAGGSSSAYEQYF.

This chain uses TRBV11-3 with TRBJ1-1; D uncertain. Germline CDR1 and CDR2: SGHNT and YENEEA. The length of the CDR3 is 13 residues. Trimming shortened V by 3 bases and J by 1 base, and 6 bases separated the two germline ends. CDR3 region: CASSFTRNTEAFF. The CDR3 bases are TGTGCCAGCAGCTTTACGCGGAACACTGAAGCTTTCTTT.

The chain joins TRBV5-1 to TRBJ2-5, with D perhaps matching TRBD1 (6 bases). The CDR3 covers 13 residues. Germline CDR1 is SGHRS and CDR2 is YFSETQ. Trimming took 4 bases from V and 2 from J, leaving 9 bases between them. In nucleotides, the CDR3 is TGCGCCAGCAGCAGAGGACAGCAAGAGACCCAGTACTTC. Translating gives CASSRGQQETQYF.

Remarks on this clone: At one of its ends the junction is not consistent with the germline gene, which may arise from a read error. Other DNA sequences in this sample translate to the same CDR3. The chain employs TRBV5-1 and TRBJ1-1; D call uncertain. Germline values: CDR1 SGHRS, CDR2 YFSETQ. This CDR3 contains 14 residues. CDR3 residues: CASSLGQVGTEAFF. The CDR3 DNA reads TGCGCCAGCAGCTTGGGGCAGGTTGGCACTGAAGCTTTCTTC. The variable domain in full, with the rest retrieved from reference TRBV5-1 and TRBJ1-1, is KAGVTQTPRYLIKTRGQQVTLSCSPISGHRSVSWYQQTPGQGLQFLFEYFSETQRNKGNFPGRFSGRQFSNSRSEMNVSTLELGDSALYLCASSLGQVGTEAFFGQGTRLTVV.

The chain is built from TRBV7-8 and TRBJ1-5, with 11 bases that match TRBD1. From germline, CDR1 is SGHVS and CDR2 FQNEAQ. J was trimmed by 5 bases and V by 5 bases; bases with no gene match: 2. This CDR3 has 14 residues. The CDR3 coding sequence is TGTGCCAGCAGCCGGGACAGGGGGTATCAGCCCCAGCATTTT. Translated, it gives CASSRDRGYQPQHF. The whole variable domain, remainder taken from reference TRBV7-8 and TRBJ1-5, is GAGVSQSPRYKVAKRGQDVALRCDPISGHVSLFWYQQALGQGPEFLTYFQNEAQLDKSGLPSDRFFAERPEGSVSTLKIQRTQQEDSAVYLCASSRDRGYQPQHFGDGTRLSIL.

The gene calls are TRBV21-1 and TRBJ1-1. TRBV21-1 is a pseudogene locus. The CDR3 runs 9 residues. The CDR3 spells CASILEAFF. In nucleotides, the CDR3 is TGTGCCAGCATCCTTGAAGCTTTCTTT.

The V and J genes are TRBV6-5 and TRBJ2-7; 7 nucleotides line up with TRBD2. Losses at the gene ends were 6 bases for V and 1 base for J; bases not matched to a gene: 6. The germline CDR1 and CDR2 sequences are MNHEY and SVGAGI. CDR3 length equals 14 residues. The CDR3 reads CASRYLAESYEQYF. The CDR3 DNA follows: TGTGCCAGCAGGTATCTAGCGGAATCCTACGAGCAGTACTTC.

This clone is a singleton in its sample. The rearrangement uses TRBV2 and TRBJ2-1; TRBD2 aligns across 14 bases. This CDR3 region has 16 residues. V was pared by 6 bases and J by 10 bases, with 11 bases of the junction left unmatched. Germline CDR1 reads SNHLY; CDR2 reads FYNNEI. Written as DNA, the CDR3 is TGTGCCAGCAGCCTCCTAGGGACTAGCGGGAGTGCCGAGCAGTTCTTC. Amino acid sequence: CASSLLGTSGSAEQFF.

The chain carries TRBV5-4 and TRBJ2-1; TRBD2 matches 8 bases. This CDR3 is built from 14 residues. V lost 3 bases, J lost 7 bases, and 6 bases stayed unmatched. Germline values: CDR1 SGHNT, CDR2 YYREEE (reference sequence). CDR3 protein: CASSSGTSKNEQFF. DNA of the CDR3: TGTGCCAGCAGCTCCGGGACTAGTAAAAATGAGCAGTTCTTC.

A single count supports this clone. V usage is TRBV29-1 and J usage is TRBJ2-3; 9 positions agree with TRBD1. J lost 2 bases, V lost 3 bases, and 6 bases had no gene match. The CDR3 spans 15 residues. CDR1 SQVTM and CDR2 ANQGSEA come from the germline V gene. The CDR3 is CSVDLRDRATDTQYF. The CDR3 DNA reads TGCAGCGTTGATCTCCGGGACAGGGCCACAGATACGCAGTATTTT.

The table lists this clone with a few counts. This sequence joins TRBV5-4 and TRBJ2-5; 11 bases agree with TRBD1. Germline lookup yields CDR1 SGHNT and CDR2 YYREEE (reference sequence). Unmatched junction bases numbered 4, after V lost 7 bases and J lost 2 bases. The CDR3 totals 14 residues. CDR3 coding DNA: TGTGCCAGCGGACAGGGGGCGGATCAAGAGACCCAGTACTTC. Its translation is CASGQGADQETQYF.

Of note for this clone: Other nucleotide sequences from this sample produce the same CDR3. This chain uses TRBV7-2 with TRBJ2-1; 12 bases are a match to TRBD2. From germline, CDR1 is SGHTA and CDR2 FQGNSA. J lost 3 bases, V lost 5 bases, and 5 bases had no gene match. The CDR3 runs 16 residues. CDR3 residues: CASSRLAGEGYNEQFF. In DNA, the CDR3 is TGTGCCAGCAGCCGACTAGCGGGAGAGGGCTACAATGAGCAGTTCTTC.

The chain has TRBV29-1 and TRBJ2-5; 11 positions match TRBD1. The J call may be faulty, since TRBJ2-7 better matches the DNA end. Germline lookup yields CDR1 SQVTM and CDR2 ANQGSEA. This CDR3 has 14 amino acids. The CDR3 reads CSVPGQGAHYEQYF. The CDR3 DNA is TGCAGCGTTCCTGGACAGGGGGCCCACTACGAGCAGTACTTC.